Reported below is one TCR beta chain. This entry is derived from a study of TIL therapy for anti-PD-1-resistant metastatic lung cancer. About the study: Progressing patients received lymphodepletion, expanded TIL infusion and IL-2. Median patient age was 54, ranging about 38-75 years.

Sequencing used immunoSEQ v3. Survey-level samples got 2 million to 2.5 million read pairs; deep-level samples got about 5-6.5 million. Assay: immunoSEQ multiplex PCR; the TCRdb copy retains only in-frame clones and omits some. The sample includes fewer than 60,000 clones, 80% to 90% seen only once; the top ten take around 5%. This CDR3 is 16 amino acids long. Germline trimming cut 1 base from V and 8 bases from J; bases unmatched to any gene: 9. Germline lookup yields CDR1 LGHNA and CDR2 YNFKEQ. Time point indicated: pre-treatment sample, taken before nivolumab and TIL therapy. Material: blood, obtained at baseline. The rearrangement uses TRBV4-2 and TRBJ2-3, with 10 nucleotides matching TRBD2. The sequence was obtained from a person aged 25-85 years with non-small cell lung cancer. In DNA, the CDR3 is TGTGCCAGCAGCCAAGCTGCTAGCGGGAGCCAGGCTACGCAGTATTTT. It yields the protein CASSQAASGSQATQYF.